By share, the clone carrying this T cell receptor beta chain ranks as medium-sized. Its antigen is unknown. This entry is derived from a study of T cell repertoires in aging, cancer and after chemotherapy. Points from the study as a whole: In healthy donors, age-related TCR diversity loss mainly reflected lost richness.

The germline gives CDR1 SGHTA, CDR2 FQGNSA. The CDR3 length is 16 residues. The V end was cut by 1 base, the J end by 0 bases, with 7 bases between. TCR beta rearrangements were amplified from peripheral blood genomic DNA. Multiplex touch-down PCR with TRB-A/B primers amplified rearranged V-D-J TRB sequences. TCRdb re-called the multiplex PCR reads with MiXCR, one entry per CDR3 protein. The table shows about 2,700 distinct CDR3 sequences, with approximately 25% occurring only once. The chain combines TRBV7-2 with TRBJ2-6; D remains unclear. The sample consisted of blood. The clonotype was recovered from a human donor with a solid tumor. The CDR3 here is CASSLVTSSGANVLTF. The CDR3, as DNA: TGTGCCAGCAGCTTAGTGACCAGCTCTGGGGCCAACGTCCTGACTTTC.